The 24 T cell receptor beta chains listed next were all sequenced from one sample in a study of blood T cell repertoires in COVID-19. Sequencing used immunoSEQ multiplex PCR; TCRdb keeps in-frame clones, though not all of them. Here the sample spans 200,000 to 300,000 clones, about 90% being singletons. Sequenced material: peripheral blood. The receptors shown here come from a man aged 30-40 years with COVID-19, enrolled during active disease.

A single count supports this clone. The chain links TRBV7-9 to TRBJ1-1; 8 bases line up with TRBD1. The ends lost 6 bases at V and 3 bases at J; junction bases unmatched: 12. CDR3 length: 16 amino acids. Germline assignment: CDR1 SEHNR and CDR2 FQNEAQ (reference sequence). CDR3 nucleotide sequence: TGTGCCAGCAGTTCTGGACAGGGTGTAAGGGACACTGAAGCTTTCTTT. It specifies CASSSGQGVRDTEAFF.

The CDR3 reads CASSYRGLAFF. Here the CDR3 DNA reads TGTGCCAGCAGTTACCGCGGGTTGGCTTTCTTT. The chain carries TRBV6-5 and TRBJ1-1; D unclear. The germline CDR1 and CDR2 sequences are MNHEY and SVGAGI. The CDR3 spans 11 residues. V was cut by 2 bases and J by 11 bases, with 9 bases left in between.

The chain is built from TRBV3-1 (or the pseudogene TRBV3-2) and TRBJ1-5; 11 bases are a match to TRBD1. CDR1 is LGHDT, CDR2 YNNKEL, per germline (reference sequence). J lost 7 bases, V lost 2 bases, and 4 bases had no gene match. The CDR3 is 15 amino acids. The CDR3 here is CASSQTGQGGQPQHF. CDR3 sequence (DNA): TGTGCCAGCAGCCAAACGGGACAGGGGGGACAGCCCCAGCATTTT.

The chain is built from TRBV2 and TRBJ2-7; maybe TRBD1 (6 bases). Per the germline V gene, CDR1 is SNHLY and CDR2 is FYNNEI. The CDR3 contains 13 residues. V lost 6 bases to trimming and J lost 2 bases, with 11 bases between them. CDR3 residues: CASRQGTPYEQYF. CDR3 DNA sequence: TGTGCCAGCAGGCAGGGGACCCCCTACGAGCAGTACTTC.

This clone was counted only a few times. This sample also contains other DNA sequences that code for the same CDR3. The chain recombines TRBV27 with TRBJ1-2; 9 bases are shared with TRBD1. The CDR3 has 14 amino acids. CDR1 is MNHEY and CDR2 is SMNVEV in the germline V gene (reference sequence). The V and J ends lost 5 bases and 2 bases, in that order; junction bases with no gene match: 3. This CDR3 is CASSPGTGNYGYTF. The CDR3 coding sequence is TGTGCCAGCAGTCCGGGGACAGGGAACTATGGCTACACCTTC.

The chain links TRBV30 to TRBJ1-1, with unresolved D. Germline CDR1 is GTSNPN and CDR2 is SVGIG (reference sequence). This CDR3 is built from 12 residues. The ends were cut back, 2 bases at V and 2 bases at J, with 6 bases in the middle. CDR3 amino acids: CAWSPSNTEAFF. DNA of the CDR3: TGTGCCTGGAGTCCGTCCAACACTGAAGCTTTCTTT. The full variable domain, with the rest looked up from reference TRBV30 and TRBJ1-1, is SQTIHQWPATLVQPVGSPLSLECTVEGTSNPNLYWYRQAAGRGLQLLFYSVGIGQISSEVPQNLSASRPQDRQFILSSKKLLLSDSGFYLCAWSPSNTEAFFGQGTRLTVV.

This clone has just a few counts. This chain links TRBV29-1 with TRBJ1-1; D may be TRBD1 (5 bases). V dropped 4 bases and J dropped 1 base, with 16 bases sitting between them. The CDR3 is 15 residues long. CDR1 is SQVTM and CDR2 is ANQGSEA in the germline V gene. In DNA form, the CDR3 reads TGCAGCGTTGGGGGGAAGGGAGGAACGAACACTGAAGCTTTCTTT. It codes for CSVGGKGGTNTEAFF. The full variable domain, rest sourced from reference TRBV29-1 and TRBJ1-1, is SAVISQKPSRDICQRGTSLTIQCQVDSQVTMMFWYRQQPGQSLTLIATANQGSEATYESGFVIDKFPISRPNLTFSTLTVSNMSPEDSSIYLCSVGGKGGTNTEAFFGQGTRLTVV.

This chain joins TRBV5-1 and TRBJ1-3; D is undetermined. The V end lost 4 bases, the J end lost 0 bases, and 14 bases lay between the germline ends. Germline CDR1 and CDR2: SGHRS and YFSETQ. This CDR3 spans 16 amino acids. CDR3 sequence: CASSQRETSSGNTIYF. In DNA, the CDR3 is TGCGCCAGCAGCCAGAGGGAAACTAGCTCTGGAAACACCATATATTTT.

V usage is TRBV11-2 and J usage is TRBJ1-2, with D possibly TRBD1 on 5 matching bases. The CDR3 consists of 14 residues. The germline V gene has CDR1 SGHAT and CDR2 FQNNGV. V dropped 1 base and J dropped 4 bases, with 10 bases sitting between them. CDR3 loop: CASSLGGAVYGYTF. DNA for the CDR3: TGTGCCAGCAGCTTAGGTGGGGCAGTCTATGGCTACACCTTC. The full variable domain, in which reference TRBV11-2 and TRBJ1-2 provide the parts outside the CDR3, is EAGVAQSPRYKIIEKRQSVAFWCNPISGHATLYWYQQILGQGPKLLIQFQNNGVVDDSQLPKDRFSAERLKGVDSTLKIQPAKLEDSAVYLCASSLGGAVYGYTFGSGTRLTVV.

Only one count was recorded for this clone. The chain combines TRBV18 with TRBJ1-2; TRBD1 might be the D (5 bases). The germline V gene has CDR1 KGHSH and CDR2 LQKENI. Trimming left V 4 bases short and J 5 bases short, with 17 bases between. CDR3 size: 15 residues. This chain's CDR3 is CASSLLTDQPYGYTF. In DNA, the CDR3 is TGTGCCAGCTCACTCCTGACAGACCAGCCTTATGGCTACACCTTC.

This chain uses TRBV5-1 with TRBJ1-2; maybe TRBD1 (5 bases). This CDR3 contains 16 residues. Germline values: CDR1 SGHRS, CDR2 YFSETQ. The ends were cut back, 5 bases at V and 8 bases at J, with 25 bases in the middle. CDR3 bases: TGCGCCAGCAGACGTTTAGCTGGAGGGGAAAACGGGGGCTACACCTTC. This gives the protein CASRRLAGGENGGYTF.

The gene calls are TRBV7-6 and TRBJ2-3; 10 bases map to TRBD2. The germline V gene encodes CDR1 SGHVS and CDR2 FNYEAQ. Germline trimming cut 1 base from V and 2 bases from J; bases unmatched to any gene: 3. CDR3 length equals 16 residues. For the CDR3, the DNA is TGTGCCAGCAGCTTAGAAGCGGGGGGGGCCACAGATACGCAGTATTTT. Amino acids: CASSLEAGGATDTQYF. Combining the CDR3 with reference TRBV7-6 and TRBJ2-3 gives the whole variable domain GAGVSQSPRYKVTKRGQDVALRCDPISGHVSLYWYRQALGQGPEFLTYFNYEAQQDKSGLPNDRFSAERPEGSISTLTIQRTEQRDSAMYRCASSLEAGGATDTQYFGPGTRLTVL.

The gene calls are TRBV2 and TRBJ1-2; 7 bases are a match to TRBD1. V was clipped by 4 bases and J by 9 bases; unmatched bases: 11. The CDR3 sequence is 14 residues long. CDR1 is SNHLY and CDR2 is FYNNEI in the germline V gene. CDR3 residues: CASSVLRDSVSYTF. The CDR3 DNA reads as TGTGCCAGCAGTGTTCTCCGGGACAGTGTAAGCTACACCTTC.

The chain employs TRBV18 and TRBJ1-1; no firm D call. Trimming took 1 base from V and 3 from J, leaving 12 bases between them. The CDR3 is 15 amino acids. CDR1 KGHSH and CDR2 LQKENI come from the germline V gene. The CDR3 is CASSPQAQRDTEAFF. The CDR3 region has the DNA TGTGCCAGCTCACCACAAGCACAGAGAGACACTGAAGCTTTCTTT.

This sequence joins TRBV6-5 and TRBJ1-2; weak D call: TRBD1 (5 bases). CDR3 length: 14 amino acids. Germline loops: CDR1 MNHEY, CDR2 SVGAGI. With 5 bases removed from V and 8 bases from J, the gap between germline ends came to 18 bases. This chain's CDR3 is CASSPRGAPRGYTF. The DNA for the CDR3 is TGTGCCAGCAGTCCTCGTGGGGCCCCCAGAGGCTACACCTTC.

The V gene is TRBV7-6, the J gene TRBJ2-7, with D hard to call. Per the germline V gene, CDR1 is SGHVS and CDR2 is FNYEAQ. Trimming shortened V by 1 base and J by 0 bases, and 7 bases separated the two germline ends. This CDR3 is 14 amino acids long. CDR3 amino acids: CASSLGEDSYEQYF. CDR3 coding DNA: TGTGCCAGCAGCTTAGGCGAGGACTCCTACGAGCAGTACTTC.

This chain connects TRBV7-7 to TRBJ2-2; D is undetermined. Germline V lookup: CDR1 SSHAT, CDR2 FNYEAQ (reference sequence). This CDR3 contains 15 residues. The V and J ends lost 0 bases and 4 bases respectively, with 9 bases between them. This CDR3 reads CASSLAGPLTGELFF. The CDR3 coding sequence is TGTGCCAGCAGCTTAGCGGGCCCGCTCACCGGGGAGCTGTTTTTT.

The J gene is TRBJ2-1, the V gene TRBV30; TRBD1 is a possible D gene (6 bases). This CDR3 region has 13 residues. Germline loops: CDR1 GTSNPN, CDR2 SVGIG (reference sequence). Trimming cost V 2 bases and J 7 bases, with 12 bases left between them. In DNA, the CDR3 is TGTGCCTGGAGTCCCCAGGGGATAAATGAGCAGTTCTTC. Its translation: CAWSPQGINEQFF.

V is TRBV11-2 and J is TRBJ1-2, with 8 nucleotides matching TRBD1. This CDR3 is 19 amino acids long. CDR1 is SGHAT, CDR2 FQNNGV, per germline. The V and J ends lost 1 base and 6 bases, in that order; junction bases with no gene match: 19. DNA for the CDR3: TGTGCCAGCAGCTTAGGTAGCGGGTGGGCACAGACAGGGGATGATGGCTACACCTTC. Its translation is CASSLGSGWAQTGDDGYTF.

The chain employs TRBV6-5 and TRBJ1-6, with D uncertain. The CDR3 loop spans 13 amino acids. Germline V CDR1 and CDR2: MNHEY, SVGAGI. Trimming cost V 7 bases and J 0 bases, with 4 bases left between them. This chain's CDR3 is CASTLSYNSPLHF. CDR3 nucleotides: TGTGCCAGCACTCTCTCCTATAATTCACCCCTCCACTTT.

The V call is TRBV5-1, the J call TRBJ1-1, with a tentative D call TRBD1 (6 bases). The CDR3 covers 14 residues. Germline V lookup: CDR1 SGHRS, CDR2 YFSETQ. Trimming removed 4 bases from V and 0 bases from J, with 10 bases in between. CDR3 region: CASSVGQLNTEAFF. The CDR3 nucleotides read TGCGCCAGCAGCGTCGGACAGTTGAACACTGAAGCTTTCTTT.

The genes are TRBV10-2 and TRBJ1-5; the D gene is possibly TRBD1 (5 bases). This CDR3 spans 15 amino acids. Germline loops: CDR1 WSHSY, CDR2 SAAADI. V was trimmed by 5 bases and J by 5 bases, leaving 16 bases between them. This CDR3 reads CASSPTQGTYQPQHF. The CDR3, as DNA: TGCGCCAGCAGTCCAACCCAGGGAACATATCAGCCCCAGCATTTT.

The chain has TRBV5-4 and TRBJ1-3; D unresolved. Germline V gives CDR1 SGHNT, CDR2 YYREEE (reference sequence). V lost 0 bases, J lost 0 bases, and 4 bases lay in between. This CDR3 spans 14 amino acids. The CDR3, as DNA: TGTGCCAGCAGCTTGGCAGGCTCTGGAAACACCATATATTTT. It codes for CASSLAGSGNTIYF.

The chain joins TRBV5-6 to TRBJ1-1; a possible D gene is TRBD1 (6 bases). This CDR3 contains 15 residues. Trimming shortened V by 1 base and J by 6 bases, and 16 bases separated the two germline ends. Germline CDR1 SGHDT, CDR2 YYEEEE. The CDR3 DNA follows: TGTGCCAGCAGCTTGACGGGGGGCGCGGTGGCTGAAGCTTTCTTT. Amino acid sequence: CASSLTGGAVAEAFF.